This T cell receptor beta chain was obtained from a study of blood T cells in healthy people across ages. Regarding the study as a whole: Donors of long life had a larger count of naive CD4+ cells and greater diversity than aged donors. Higher naive T cell percentage went strongly together with higher TCR beta diversity.

Primers used in a second PCR of roughly 6 to 11 cycles were a sample-barcoded 5' primer and a J-beta primer mix. TCRdb used MiXCR to reprocess the 5' RACE reads, holding one entry per CDR3 protein. This table has about a million distinct CDR3 sequences, roughly 51% appearing once. A remark on this clonotype: Its cognate antigen is unknown.

V was shortened by 4 bases and J by 5 bases, with 13 bases between the two germline ends. Germline V gives CDR1 MNHNS, CDR2 SASEGT. CDR3 length: 14 amino acids. The receptor's source is a woman aged 60-75 years in good health. This chain joins TRBV6-1 and TRBJ2-3; D may be TRBD2 (6 bases). The specimen sequenced was blood. The CDR3 loop reads CASSGFGGKDTQYF. CDR3 in DNA: TGTGCCAGCAGTGGGTTTGGGGGGAAAGATACGCAGTATTTT.